These 21 T cell receptor beta chains were all obtained from the same sample, sequenced in a study of PD-1 blockade in classical Hodgkin lymphoma. Libraries were prepared by immunoSEQ multiplex PCR; TCRdb keeps only in-frame clonotypes and omits some of them. This table holds approximately 18,000 clones, approximately 69% found once. Relapses following autologous stem cell transplantation were seen in all patients, with brentuximab vedotin exposure varying. The input for sequencing was peripheral blood mononuclear cells (PBMCs), taken before the second cycle of nivolumab. These receptors were collected from a human donor with classical Hodgkin lymphoma.

The gene calls are TRBV19 and TRBJ1-5, with D perhaps TRBD1 (5 bases). The CDR3 totals 13 residues. Germline V gene sequence: CDR1 LNHDA, CDR2 SQIVND (reference sequence). Trimming took off 7 bases at V and 7 bases at J, with 14 bases between the two ends. The CDR3 sequence: CASMGVGFQPQHF. The CDR3 coding sequence is TGTGCCAGTATGGGGGTGGGATTCCAGCCCCAGCATTTT. Variable domain in full (rest from reference TRBV19 and TRBJ1-5): DGGITQSPKYLFRKEGQNVTLSCEQNLNHDAMYWYRQDPGQGLRLIYYSQIVNDFQKGDIAEGYSVSREKKESFPLTVTSAQKNPTAFYLCASMGVGFQPQHFGDGTRLSIL.

This chain connects TRBV4-3 to TRBJ1-1; TRBD1 might be the D (6 bases). The CDR3 covers 15 residues. CDR1 and CDR2 (germline): LGHNA, YSLEER. Trimming cost V 4 bases and J 1 base, with 13 bases left between them. CDR3 nucleotides: TGCGCCAGCAGCCCGTCCGGGACATCGAACACTGAAGCTTTCTTT. It translates to CASSPSGTSNTEAFF.

In this sample, this clone turned up once. The rearrangement links TRBV27 to TRBJ2-7; D may be TRBD1 (6 bases). With 7 bases removed from V and 3 bases from J, the gap between germline ends came to 16 bases. This CDR3 spans 14 amino acids. Germline CDR1 and CDR2: MNHEY and SMNVEV (reference sequence). The CDR3 DNA reads as TGTGCCAGCACCCCTATCGACAGGCTCTACGAGCAGTACTTC. Its protein is CASTPIDRLYEQYF.

CDR3 sequence: CAITGEVSYEQYF. Here the CDR3 DNA reads TGTGCCATCACGGGTGAGGTCTCCTACGAGCAGTACTTC. V gene TRBV10-3 combines with J gene TRBJ2-7; D is undetermined. The CDR3 is 13 residues long. Trimming cost V 7 bases and J 0 bases, with 10 bases left between them. The V gene's germline CDR1 is ENHRY and CDR2 SYGVKD.

V is TRBV18 and J is TRBJ1-3, with D possibly matching TRBD1 (5 bases). Trimming shortened V by 3 bases and J by 0 bases, and 12 bases separated the two germline ends. The CDR3 is 16 amino acids. CDR1 is KGHSH and CDR2 is LQKENI in the germline V gene. The CDR3 protein is CASSPLGTDSGNTIYF. The CDR3 coding sequence is TGTGCCAGCTCACCCCTGGGGACGGACTCTGGAAACACCATATATTTT.

The chain has TRBV7-9 and TRBJ2-5; D is perhaps TRBD1 (5 bases). V was pared by 7 bases and J by 0 bases, with 9 bases between. The CDR3 sequence is 13 residues long. Germline CDR1 and CDR2: SEHNR and FQNEAQ (reference sequence). The CDR3 sequence: CASKGHNQETQYF. In DNA form, the CDR3 reads TGTGCCAGCAAAGGACACAACCAAGAGACCCAGTACTTC.

For the CDR3, the DNA is TGTGCCAGCAGCGGCCGACAGGGACCCTACGAGCAGTACTTC. Translated, it gives CASSGRQGPYEQYF. The chain has TRBV7-4 and TRBJ2-7; TRBD1 matches 7 bases. J gave up 2 bases and V 5 bases, and 6 bases lay outside the gene matches. The CDR3 has 14 residues. The germline gives CDR1 SGHVT, CDR2 SQSDAQ.

This clone was seen only a few times. V usage is TRBV9 and J usage is TRBJ2-7; D is undetermined. Germline CDR1 SGDLS, CDR2 YYNGEE. This CDR3 spans 13 amino acids. V lost 0 bases, J lost 4 bases, and 8 bases lay in between. As DNA, the CDR3 is TGTGCCAGCAGCGTAGGGGGTCGGTACGAGCAGTACTTC. It translates to CASSVGGRYEQYF.

This clone is medium-sized in the sample. This rearrangement joins TRBV6-1 to TRBJ1-5, with D perhaps TRBD1 (5 bases). Trimming stripped 6 bases from V and 0 bases from J, with 12 bases between. Germline CDR1 MNHNS, CDR2 SASEGT. This CDR3 region has 15 residues. The CDR3 DNA sequence: TGTGCCAGCAGCTTACAGGTATATAGCAATCAGCCCCAGCATTTT. It codes for CASSLQVYSNQPQHF.

V usage is TRBV2 and J usage is TRBJ2-5; 8 nucleotides align to TRBD2. The CDR3 loop spans 14 amino acids. CDR1 SNHLY and CDR2 FYNNEI come from the germline V gene. Germline trimming cut 6 bases from V and 5 bases from J; bases unmatched to any gene: 8. The chain's CDR3 is CASRPGTREETQYF. The CDR3 coding sequence is TGTGCCAGCAGGCCCGGGACTAGGGAGGAGACCCAGTACTTC.

This chain joins TRBV6-1 and TRBJ1-1, with 7 bases aligning to TRBD1. Looked up from germline, CDR1 is MNHNS and CDR2 is SASEGT. V shed 3 bases, J shed 4 bases, and the junction held 2 bases outside the gene matches. CDR3 size: 13 residues. CDR3 DNA: TGTGCCAGCAGTGACGGGACAGTCACTGAAGCTTTCTTT. Translating gives CASSDGTVTEAFF.

J is TRBJ2-1 and V is TRBV2; 10 bases line up with TRBD2. The germline gives CDR1 SNHLY, CDR2 FYNNEI. The CDR3 is made up of 15 amino acids. J gave up 3 bases and V 7 bases, and 6 bases lay outside the gene matches. DNA for the CDR3: TGTGCCAGCACGAACGGACTAGCGGACTACAATGAGCAGTTCTTC. Translating gives CASTNGLADYNEQFF.

The V gene is TRBV28, the J gene TRBJ1-2; D gene ambiguous. V lost 3 bases to trimming and J lost 5 bases, with 10 bases between them. This CDR3 contains 13 residues. Germline CDR1 and CDR2: MDHEN and SYDVKM. The CDR3 sequence: CASSLLGRYGYTF. CDR3 coding DNA: TGTGCCAGCAGTTTGTTGGGGAGGTATGGCTACACCTTC.

This clone was observed once. This chain uses TRBV6-1 with TRBJ2-5; 8 bases match TRBD2. There are 16 residues in the CDR3. The V segment lost 4 bases and the J segment 5 bases; nucleotides outside the gene matches: 12. The germline V gene has CDR1 MNHNS and CDR2 SASEGT. CDR3 sequence (DNA): TGTGCCAGCAGTGCAACTCCGGGACTAGTGTGGGAGACCCAGTACTTC. Translation: CASSATPGLVWETQYF.

V and J are TRBV4-2 and TRBJ1-1; D is possibly TRBD1 (5 bases). CDR3 size: 15 residues. CDR1 and CDR2 (germline): LGHNA, YNFKEQ. With 5 bases removed from V and 1 base from J, the gap between germline ends came to 14 bases. The CDR3 sequence: CASSLVGEGNTEAFF. The CDR3 bases are TGTGCCAGCAGCTTGGTGGGGGAGGGGAACACTGAAGCTTTCTTT.

J is TRBJ2-4 and V is TRBV11-2; 8 bases fit TRBD2. There are 16 residues in the CDR3. Trimming cost V 5 bases and J 0 bases; bases outside gene matches: 6. Per the germline V gene, CDR1 is SGHAT and CDR2 is FQNNGV. CDR3 amino acids: CASSPVAGIAKNIQYF. The CDR3 bases are TGTGCCAGCAGCCCAGTAGCGGGAATAGCCAAAAACATTCAGTACTTC.

In its sample, this clone was seen once. The chain has TRBV13 and TRBJ2-1; TRBD1 might be the D (5 bases). Germline CDR1 and CDR2: PRHDT and FYEKMQ (reference sequence). This CDR3 contains 15 residues. Trimming shortened V by 1 base and J by 7 bases, and 14 bases separated the two germline ends. CDR3 loop: CASSLEGLAANEQFF. Written as DNA, the CDR3 is TGTGCCAGCAGCTTAGAGGGGTTGGCGGCGAATGAGCAGTTCTTC. Filled out from reference TRBV13 and TRBJ2-1, the complete variable domain reads AAGVIQSPRHLIKEKRETATLKCYPIPRHDTVYWYQQGPGQDPQFLISFYEKMQSDKGSIPDRFSAQQFSDYHSELNMSSLELGDSALYFCASSLEGLAANEQFFGPGTRLTVL.

The gene calls are TRBV6-1 and TRBJ2-1; 9 positions match TRBD2. The CDR3 runs to 15 residues. Looked up from germline, CDR1 is MNHNS and CDR2 is SASEGT. V shed 4 bases and J 5 bases; nucleotides not matched to a gene: 6. The DNA of the CDR3 is TGTGCCAGCAGTGGGGCACTAGCGGGCCACAATGAGCAGTTCTTC. Translating it yields CASSGALAGHNEQFF.

The V call is TRBV27, the J call TRBJ2-1, with TRBD2 as a possible D gene (5 bases). The V gene lost 2 bases and the J gene lost 4 bases, with 12 bases spanning the gap. The germline gives CDR1 MNHEY, CDR2 SMNVEV (reference sequence). CDR3 length equals 15 residues. The DNA for the CDR3 is TGTGCCAGCAGTTTAGTCCGGGGTCGATACAATGAGCAGTTCTTC. Amino acids: CASSLVRGRYNEQFF.

The J gene is TRBJ2-3, the V gene TRBV5-1; D possibly uses TRBD1 or TRBD2 (5 bases each). The germline V and J ends were trimmed by 3 bases and 4 bases, with 18 bases remaining between them. The CDR3 totals 16 residues. The germline CDR1 and CDR2 sequences are SGHRS and YFSETQ. The CDR3 DNA sequence: TGCGCCAGCAGCTCGGCTTTGGGGGAGTGGGCAGATACGCAGTATTTT. Translation: CASSSALGEWADTQYF.

The table lists this clone with a count of one. This sequence joins TRBV28 and TRBJ2-1; 10 nucleotides line up with TRBD2. Per germline, CDR1 MDHEN and CDR2 SYDVKM. The CDR3 spans 14 residues. V shed 6 bases, J shed 5 bases, and the junction held 4 bases outside the gene matches. The CDR3 DNA follows: TGTGCCAGCAGCATAGCGGGAGGCGACAATGAGCAGTTCTTC. The encoded protein is CASSIAGGDNEQFF.